These 14 T cell receptor beta chains were sequenced from one sample in a study of T cells in narcolepsy (dated by TCRdb to 2016 to 2019). Library prep was done by the immunoSEQ multiplex PCR assay. The immuneACCESS repertoire file appears here via TCRdb, limited to in-frame rearrangements. These files lack a portion of the clones; in checked studies, under half of the deficit traces to unresolved V genes, and the cause of the others is not known. For this sample there are 25,000 to 35,000 clones; roughly four fifths appear just once. Together, the top ten hold roughly 2.5% of the sample. Sequenced sample: CD45RA- memory CD4+ T cells from PBMCs. Interpreted using the paper, the cell subset or site label stands for: memory T cells sorted ex vivo from peripheral blood. These TCRs come from a human donor with narcolepsy.

This chain joins TRBV25-1 and TRBJ1-5; tentative D call: TRBD1 (6 bases). This CDR3 is built from 14 residues. The germline V and J ends were trimmed by 4 bases and 5 bases, with 12 bases remaining between them. CDR1 MGHDK and CDR2 SYGVNS come from the germline V gene. The CDR3 DNA is TGTGCCAGCAGTGGAGAGACAGGTTATCAGCCCCAGCATTTT. It yields the protein CASSGETGYQPQHF.

This clone was observed once. The V call is TRBV6-1, the J call TRBJ1-5; D remains ambiguous. Trimming left V 5 bases short and J 2 bases short, with 13 bases between. The V gene's germline CDR1 is MNHNS and CDR2 SASEGT. The CDR3 runs 15 residues. CDR3 nucleotide sequence: TGTGCCAGCAGTCCCTCGGCTTATGGCAATCAGCCCCAGCATTTT. It is translated as CASSPSAYGNQPQHF.

This clone has just one count. Here the CDR3 reads CAIRSRVNTEAFF. The CDR3, as DNA: TGTGCCATCCGTAGCCGAGTAAACACTGAAGCTTTCTTT. The chain has TRBV10-3 and TRBJ1-1; D uncertain. The germline CDR1 and CDR2 sequences are ENHRY and SYGVKD. The CDR3 runs 13 residues. Trimming took off 8 bases at V and 2 bases at J, with 12 bases between the two ends.

The chain recombines TRBV7-2 with TRBJ1-6; 7 nucleotides align to TRBD1. Germline CDR1 SGHTA, CDR2 FQGNSA. There are 18 residues in the CDR3. V was clipped by 4 bases and J by 4 bases; unmatched bases: 13. DNA of the CDR3: TGTGCCAGCAGCTCAGGACCGGGACAGAGTCCTTATAATTCACCCCTCCACTTT. Protein sequence: CASSSGPGQSPYNSPLHF.

The J gene is TRBJ2-1, the V gene TRBV11-2, with 7 bases matching TRBD1. The junction had 4 bases not matched to a gene; V was cut back by 5 bases and J by 0 bases. The CDR3 runs to 15 residues. Germline V lookup: CDR1 SGHAT, CDR2 FQNNGV. CDR3 sequence (DNA): TGTGCCAGCAGCCGAACAGGGGTCTCCTACAATGAGCAGTTCTTC. Its translation is CASSRTGVSYNEQFF.

CDR3 DNA sequence: TGTGCCAGCGGGAGGACAGCCAGTAAGTCCCTCCACTTT. Its translation: CASGRTASKSLHF. The chain recombines TRBV6-5 with TRBJ1-6; maybe TRBD1 (6 bases). Trimming removed 8 bases from V and 14 bases from J, with 19 bases in between. The CDR3 is made up of 13 amino acids. Looked up from germline, CDR1 is MNHEY and CDR2 is SVGAGI.

This chain links TRBV6-1 with TRBJ1-2; a possible D gene is TRBD1 (5 bases). CDR1 and CDR2 from the germline V gene are MNHNS and SASEGT. Trimming removed 5 bases at V and 2 bases at J, with 15 bases between. The CDR3 is 15 residues long. The CDR3, as DNA: TGTGCCAGCAGTTTTGACAGAGGATTGAACTATGGCTACACCTTC. Translation: CASSFDRGLNYGYTF.

The chain carries TRBV6-1 and TRBJ1-1; 7 bases map to TRBD1. Trimming at V came to 7 bases and at J to 3 bases, leaving 8 bases not matched to a gene. Germline CDR1 MNHNS, CDR2 SASEGT. The CDR3 runs 14 residues. DNA for the CDR3: TGTGCCAGCATGACAGGGCGAGCGGACACTGAAGCTTTCTTT. Amino acids: CASMTGRADTEAFF.

The V call is TRBV7-9, the J call TRBJ2-3, with D possibly matching TRBD1 (6 bases). Trimming took off 4 bases at V and 1 base at J, with 12 bases between the two ends. The germline V gene encodes CDR1 SEHNR and CDR2 FQNEAQ (reference sequence). The CDR3 is made up of 15 amino acids. The CDR3 nucleotides are TGTGCCAGCAGCTCAGCGACAGGCCGCACAGATACGCAGTATTTT. This codes for CASSSATGRTDTQYF. Drawing the rest from reference TRBV7-9 and TRBJ2-3, the complete variable domain is DTGVSQNPRHKITKRGQNVTFRCDPISEHNRLYWYRQTLGQGPEFLTYFQNEAQLEKSRLLSDRFSAERPKGSFSTLEIQRTEQGDSAMYLCASSSATGRTDTQYFGPGTRLTVL.

The gene calls are TRBV19 and TRBJ1-2; D is unresolved. V was clipped by 6 bases and J by 7 bases, with 12 bases between them. Germline-derived CDR1 and CDR2 are LNHDA and SQIVND (reference sequence). The CDR3 is 12 residues long. The CDR3: CASRRSLGGYTF. CDR3 coding DNA: TGTGCCAGTAGGCGAAGTCTTGGTGGCTACACCTTC.

In regard to this clone: Within the sample, other DNA sequences also encode this same CDR3. V is TRBV29-1 and J is TRBJ2-7; D call uncertain. The CDR3 totals 13 residues. Between the trimmed V and J ends, which lost 1 base and 1 base, there was a span of 8 bases. CDR1 and CDR2 from the germline V gene are SQVTM and ANQGSEA. The CDR3: CSVEAPASYEQYF. In DNA, the CDR3 is TGCAGCGTTGAAGCTCCAGCTTCCTACGAGCAGTACTTC.

The table lists this clone with a count of one. The rearrangement uses TRBV7-3 and TRBJ1-1, with no clear D. This CDR3 is built from 13 residues. The germline V gene has CDR1 SGHTA and CDR2 FQGTGA. Trimming shortened V by 4 bases and J by 5 bases, and 11 bases separated the two germline ends. The CDR3 is CASSSIPGTEAFF. The CDR3 DNA is TGTGCCAGCAGCTCGATCCCCGGTACTGAAGCTTTCTTT.

The V and J genes are TRBV5-1 and TRBJ1-1; a possible D gene is TRBD1 (5 bases). Germline assignment: CDR1 SGHRS and CDR2 YFSETQ. This CDR3 comprises 15 residues. V lost 0 bases and J lost 3, with 12 bases in between. The DNA of the CDR3 is TGCGCCAGCAGCTTGGAGGGGAGGTTGGACACTGAAGCTTTCTTT. This sequence encodes CASSLEGRLDTEAFF.

The rearrangement uses TRBV6-5 and TRBJ2-7; perhaps TRBD1 as D (5 bases). This CDR3 is built from 12 residues. Per germline, CDR1 MNHEY and CDR2 SVGAGI. The V end lost 4 bases, the J end lost 3 bases, and 7 bases lay between the germline ends. CDR3 in amino acids: CASSSQGYEQYF. The CDR3 DNA sequence: TGTGCCAGCAGTTCGCAGGGCTACGAGCAGTACTTC.